The rows below give T cell receptor beta chains drawn from one sample of a study of spatial heterogeneity in lung cancer. TCRdb reprocessed the 5' RACE reads with MiXCR, giving one entry per CDR3 protein. This table holds around 110,000 distinct CDR3 sequences, over 9% found once. Material: PBMCs, obtained at follow-up. Every receptor here comes from a male donor with early-stage non-small cell lung cancer. CDR3s include the opening cysteine and the closing phenylalanine or tryptophan. The D gene is left open where the match is weak. Only part of the rows carry a size: once, few, many, or a class if the clone is expanded.

-	TRBV2	TRBJ1-3	-	CASKGVPGSGNTIYF	TGTGCCAGCAAAGGCGTGCCGGGTTCTGGAAACACCATATATTTT
TRBD1	TRBV5-4	TRBJ2-5	few	CASSPGQGKQETQYF	TGTGCCAGCAGCCCGGGACAGGGCAAGCAAGAGACCCAGTACTTC
-	TRBV11-3	TRBJ2-5	few	CASSLSGVETQYF	TGTGCCAGCAGCTTATCAGGGGTAGAGACCCAGTACTTC
TRBD1	TRBV6-5	TRBJ1-6	few	CASSYRQGGSSPLHF	TGTGCCAGCAGTTACAGGCAGGGGGGCTCTTCACCCCTCCACTTT
-	TRBV7-2	TRBJ1-1	-	CASKRQKNTEAFF	TGTGCCAGCAAGAGACAGAAGAACACTGAAGCTTTCTTT
TRBD1	TRBV10-3	TRBJ2-3	many	CATTQGRLRDTQYF	TGTGCCACGACACAGGGGCGGCTCCGGGATACGCAGTATTTT
-	TRBV24-1	TRBJ2-2	-	CATSRQATVGELFF	TGTGCCACCAGTCGACAGGCCACGGTCGGGGAGCTGTTTTTT
-	TRBV27	TRBJ2-7	few	CASSFIGGVYEQYF	TGTGCCAGCAGTTTTATAGGAGGGGTCTACGAGCAGTACTTC
-	TRBV29-1	TRBJ1-2	-	CSVGGSGYTF	TGCAGCGTTGGAGGCAGTGGCTACACCTTC
-	TRBV27	TRBJ1-6	many	CASRPSTGISPLHF	TGTGCCAGCAGACCTTCAACAGGGATTTCACCCCTCCACTTT
-	TRBV20-1	TRBJ1-1	few	CSARQGLNTEAFF	TGCAGTGCTAGACAGGGACTTAACACTGAAGCTTTCTTT
-	TRBV18	TRBJ2-7	-	CASSPESYEQYF	TGTGCCAGCTCACCAGAGAGCTACGAGCAGTACTTC
-	TRBV18	TRBJ1-4	few	CASSLMANEKLFF	TGTGCCAGCTCTCTGATGGCTAATGAAAAACTGTTTTTT
-	TRBV7-8	TRBJ1-5	-	CASSLGVALSNQPQHF	TGTGCCAGCAGCTTAGGGGTAGCCCTTAGCAATCAGCCCCAGCATTTT
-	TRBV5-1	TRBJ1-5	many	CASSLEGGQPQHF	TGCGCCAGCAGCTTGGAAGGGGGTCAGCCCCAGCATTTT
-	TRBV20-1	TRBJ2-7	few	CSAGGGLSYEQYF	TGCAGTGCTGGGGGGGGGCTTTCCTACGAGCAGTACTTC
-	TRBV18	TRBJ1-5	-	CASSPGLGQPQHF	TGTGCCAGCTCACCAGGGCTAGGTCAGCCCCAGCATTTT
-	TRBV28	TRBJ1-1	few	CASSSDRLNTEAFF	TGTGCCAGCAGTTCAGACAGATTGAACACTGAAGCTTTCTTT
TRBD1	TRBV19	TRBJ2-1	-	CASSTGGTYNEQFF	TGTGCCAGTAGTACAGGGGGTACCTACAATGAGCAGTTCTTC
-	TRBV10-3	TRBJ1-1	-	CAISEIMNTEAFF	TGTGCCATCAGTGAGATCATGAACACTGAAGCTTTCTTT
-	TRBV27	TRBJ1-1	-	CASSFLGGNTEAFF	TGTGCCAGCAGTTTCCTGGGAGGGAACACTGAAGCTTTCTTT
TRBD1	TRBV11-2	TRBJ2-2	-	CASSLAGRQGTGELFF	TGTGCCAGCAGCTTAGCAGGGCGACAGGGCACCGGGGAGCTGTTTTTT
-	TRBV5-1	TRBJ2-7	few	CASTRSGAYEQYF	TGCGCCAGCACGCGCAGTGGAGCCTACGAGCAGTACTTC
-	TRBV5-4	TRBJ1-4	few	CASSSPGHGDEKLFF	TGTGCCAGCAGCTCGCCCGGACACGGGGATGAAAAACTGTTTTTT
-	TRBV6-5	TRBJ1-3	few	CASSYRGESGNTIYF	TGTGCCAGCAGTTACAGGGGAGAGTCTGGAAACACCATATATTTT
TRBD1	TRBV3-1	TRBJ2-7	many	CASSLTGTGYDEQYF	TGTGCCAGCAGCCTAACCGGGACAGGGTATGACGAGCAGTACTTC
TRBD2	TRBV12-3/TRBV12-4	TRBJ2-1	-	CASRAGGRNEQFF	TGTGCCAGCAGAGCGGGGGGGCGGAATGAGCAGTTCTTC
TRBD1	TRBV29-1	TRBJ1-1	many	CSVVQGLNTEAFF	TGCAGCGTGGTACAGGGGCTGAACACTGAAGCTTTCTTT
-	TRBV20-1	TRBJ2-1	many	CSATPSTSYNEQFF	TGCAGTGCGACGCCCTCCACCTCCTACAATGAGCAGTTCTTC
-	TRBV20-1	TRBJ1-4	many	CVTSTNEKLFF	TGCGTGACTTCAACTAATGAAAAACTGTTTTTT
-	TRBV19	TRBJ1-2	-	CASSLDGYTF	TGTGCCAGTAGTTTGGATGGCTACACCTTC
-	TRBV10-3	TRBJ2-7	few	CAISDVGLYEQYF	TGTGCCATCAGTGATGTAGGCCTCTACGAGCAGTACTTC